This T cell receptor (beta chain) was observed in a study of CXCR3-negative and CXCR3-positive naive CD8 T cells (dated by TCRdb to between 2018 and 2020). With regard to the full study: In total, some 140 million TRB reads were obtained, corresponding to roughly 1.5 +/- 0.3 million reads per library. For the TRBV-TRBJ cluster analysis, the naive subsets came from a handful of donors, while the memory cells came from 3 donors. Diversity and physicochemical repertoire analyses were performed on about a dozen donors pooled from two independent experiments. The paper's findings and limits, for the study overall: Naive CXCR3-negative and CXCR3-positive cells from the same donor showed similar TRBV-TRBJ usage, whereas memory cells showed distinct patterns. Because CXCR3 expression was partially decreased after cryopreservation, freshly isolated PBMCs were used for most assays. Surface CD5, linked to self-reactivity in mice, was comparable between naive subsets; TCR interaction strength was therefore also inferred from TRB CDR3 physicochemical properties. Compared with CXCR3-negative naive cells, CXCR3-positive naive cells had TRB CDR3s with higher hydrophobicity (lower Kidera factor 4), lower energy, and higher strength and volume indices. Both naive subsets had comparably high repertoire diversity, while memory CD8+ T cells had much lower repertoire diversity.

Sequenced on a NextSeq 550. The Human TCR Profiling Kit (MiLaboratory) was used to make UMI-labeled 5' RACE TRB cDNA libraries. cDNA synthesis used the entire amount of extracted RNA, and PCR amplification then used the entire amount of cDNA produced. Libraries were prepared in parallel with an identical number of PCR cycles. Under the source paper's analysis protocol: With a minimum of two reads required per UMI, MIGEC and MiXCR pulled out about 50,000 +/- 10,000 unique UMI-labeled TRB cDNA molecules from each library. On average, each library contained 40,000 +/- 10,000 functional in-frame TRB CDR3 nucleotide clonotypes without stop codons. After downsampling to 5000 UMI-labeled TRB molecules per sample, diversity metrics, including normalized Shannon-Wiener and Chao1, were computed in VDJtools. For the central five CDR3 residues, VDJtools calculated physicochemical properties weighted by clonotype size, namely interaction energy, strength, volume and Kidera factor 4. One entry per CDR3 protein sequence results from the TCRdb reprocessing of the reads, with DNA left out. TCRdb, not the original authors, processed these V and J calls. This sample's table contains over 50,000 distinct CDR3 sequences. The top ten clones comprise roughly 0.8% of the sample.

Remarks on this clonotype: What antigen it recognizes has not been identified.

The CDR3, cysteine through phenylalanine, is 14 amino acids long. DNA is not on record. The CDR1 and CDR2 encoded by the germline V gene are KGHDR and SFDVKD. For each CD8+ T cell subset, flow sorting was done in triplicate, and roughly 310,000 cells per subset went directly into RLT lysis buffer. To keep memory contaminants out, a stringent definition of naive CD8+ T cells was applied: CD45RO-CCR7+CD27+CD95-. Using standard density gradient centrifugation, peripheral blood mononuclear cells were isolated from buffy coats. Naive CXCR3-negative and CXCR3-positive CD8+ T cells were flow-sorted using a FACSAria III. Total RNA was extracted from sorted cells with an RNeasy Mini Kit.

The sample consisted of naive CXCR3+ CD8+ T cells from blood. The sample's cell subset or site label, in plain terms: CD45RO-CCR7+CD27+CD95- naive CD8+ T cells expressing CXCR3 (TNR3+). The receptor was isolated from a human donor in good health. Some clones in this sample may be carry-over from other donors' samples. The chain couples TRBV24-1 to TRBJ2-2; TCRdb proposes TRBD2, but this gene call is untestable without DNA. The CDR3 is CATIRGADTGELFF.